The rows below give T cell receptor beta chains drawn from one sample of a study of T cells after yellow fever vaccination. One entry per CDR3 protein results from TCRdb running MiXCR on the 5' RACE reads. The table has 600,000 to 750,000 distinct CDR3 sequences, roughly an eighth seen once. This specimen was PBMCs, taken on the day of the yellow fever booster vaccination. The origin of the receptors is a man aged 30 to 39 who received the YFV17D yellow fever vaccine. CDR3s include the opening cysteine and the closing phenylalanine or tryptophan. The D gene is left open where the match is weak. A row's size may be missing; if present it is once, few, many or a size class.

D gene: -; V gene: TRBV18; clone size: once; J gene: TRBJ2-7; CDR3 DNA: TGTGCCAGCTCACCGAGGGCTAACTCCTACGAGCAGTACTTC; CDR3 protein: CASSPRANSYEQYF
D gene: -; V gene: TRBV7-2; clone size: -; J gene: TRBJ2-1; CDR3 DNA: TGTGCCCATAGCGAATACTACAATGAGCAGTTCTTC; CDR3 protein: CAHSEYYNEQFF
D gene: -; V gene: TRBV9; clone size: few; J gene: TRBJ2-5; CDR3 DNA: TGTGCCAGCAGCGAAGGCCCCTGGGAGACCCAGTACTTC; CDR3 protein: CASSEGPWETQYF
D gene: -; V gene: TRBV5-1; clone size: -; J gene: TRBJ2-7; CDR3 DNA: TGCGCCAGCAGCCCGGAAGGGACACCCCAGAGGGAGCAGTACTTC; CDR3 protein: CASSPEGTPQREQYF
D gene: -; V gene: TRBV20-1; clone size: few; J gene: TRBJ2-5; CDR3 DNA: TGCAGTGCTCAAATGGGGGATTTCCGGGCCAAAAGAGGGACCCAGTACTTC; CDR3 protein: CSAQMGDFRAKRGTQYF
D gene: TRBD1; V gene: TRBV2; clone size: -; J gene: TRBJ1-1; CDR3 DNA: TGTGCCAGCAGAAAGGTTGGACAGGGGTCTAACACTGAAGCTTTCTTT; CDR3 protein: CASRKVGQGSNTEAFF
D gene: -; V gene: TRBV21-1; clone size: -; J gene: TRBJ2-7; CDR3 DNA: TGTGCCAGCAGCATGAGCGGTTCTAGCTCCTACGAGCAGTACTTC; CDR3 protein: CASSMSGSSSYEQYF
D gene: -; V gene: TRBV9; clone size: -; J gene: TRBJ1-3; CDR3 DNA: TGTGCCAGCAGCGGCCCCAGGGGTTCGGACACCATATATTTT; CDR3 protein: CASSGPRGSDTIYF
D gene: TRBD2; V gene: TRBV24-1; clone size: -; J gene: TRBJ2-1; CDR3 DNA: TGTGCCACCAGTGACCCCCTCAGCCTCTTGAGCGGGAGGAACAATGAGCAGTTCTTC; CDR3 protein: CATSDPLSLLSGRNNEQFF
D gene: TRBD1; V gene: TRBV4-2; clone size: -; J gene: TRBJ1-1; CDR3 DNA: TGTGCCAGCAGCCACGACAGGGCGATGGACACTGAAGCTTTCTTT; CDR3 protein: CASSHDRAMDTEAFF
D gene: -; V gene: TRBV6-1; clone size: few; J gene: TRBJ2-7; CDR3 DNA: TGTGCCATCTCGAACACGCCCCATTCCACCTACGAGCAGTACTTC; CDR3 protein: CAISNTPHSTYEQYF
D gene: -; V gene: TRBV10-2; clone size: -; J gene: TRBJ1-6; CDR3 DNA: TGCGCCAGCAGTGAGTCTGATAATTCACCCCTCCACTTT; CDR3 protein: CASSESDNSPLHF
D gene: TRBD2; V gene: TRBV20-1; clone size: few; J gene: TRBJ2-3; CDR3 DNA: TGCAGTGCAGCACAACAACCCCGCGGGAGGGCCTTCAATACAGATACGCAGTATTTT; CDR3 protein: CSAAQQPRGRAFNTDTQYF
D gene: TRBD1; V gene: TRBV5-6; clone size: few; J gene: TRBJ1-1; CDR3 DNA: TGTGCCAGCAGCTGGGGACAGGGGGACACTGAAGCTTTCTTT; CDR3 protein: CASSWGQGDTEAFF
D gene: TRBD2; V gene: TRBV7-2; clone size: -; J gene: TRBJ2-3; CDR3 DNA: TGTGCCAGCAGCTCCCAACAGCGGGAAAGAGGGGATACGCAGTATTTT; CDR3 protein: CASSSQQRERGDTQYF
D gene: -; V gene: TRBV7-9; clone size: few; J gene: TRBJ1-5; CDR3 DNA: TGTGCCAGCAGCTTGGGGGAGGCTAGCAATCAGCCCCAGCATTTT; CDR3 protein: CASSLGEASNQPQHF
D gene: TRBD1; V gene: TRBV30; clone size: many; J gene: TRBJ2-1; CDR3 DNA: TGTGCCTGGAGTTCAACTAGACAGGGGAATGAGCAGTTCTTC; CDR3 protein: CAWSSTRQGNEQFF
D gene: -; V gene: TRBV29-1; clone size: once; J gene: TRBJ2-3; CDR3 DNA: TGCAGCGTTGAATCTCGGAGGGGCACAGATACGCAGTATTTT; CDR3 protein: CSVESRRGTDTQYF
D gene: -; V gene: TRBV6-1; clone size: -; J gene: TRBJ2-7; CDR3 DNA: TGTGCCAGCAGTACGGAGATAGTCCCCGAGCAGTACTTC; CDR3 protein: CASSTEIVPEQYF
D gene: TRBD2; V gene: TRBV7-2; clone size: -; J gene: TRBJ2-1; CDR3 DNA: TGTGCCAGCAGCTTAGCTTTTAGCGGGAGGGCCCCCAATGAGCAGTTCTTC; CDR3 protein: CASSLAFSGRAPNEQFF
D gene: TRBD1; V gene: TRBV20-1; clone size: few; J gene: TRBJ1-1; CDR3 DNA: TGCAGTGCTAAAGAGGGGACAGGGGGCACTGAAGCTTTCTTT; CDR3 protein: CSAKEGTGGTEAFF
D gene: -; V gene: TRBV5-1; clone size: many; J gene: TRBJ2-5; CDR3 DNA: TGCGCCAGCAGCTTGTGGGGAGCCCAAGAGACCCAGTACTTC; CDR3 protein: CASSLWGAQETQYF
D gene: TRBD2; V gene: TRBV20-1; clone size: -; J gene: TRBJ2-1; CDR3 DNA: TGCAGTGCTCTACTAGCGGGAGTTCGTGGGGGTGAGCAGTTCTTC; CDR3 protein: CSALLAGVRGGEQFF
D gene: -; V gene: TRBV2; clone size: few; J gene: TRBJ2-3; CDR3 DNA: TGTGCCAGCAAATCGAGGCTCATCGACGGAGATACGCAGTATTTT; CDR3 protein: CASKSRLIDGDTQYF
D gene: -; V gene: TRBV4-1; clone size: few; J gene: TRBJ2-7; CDR3 DNA: TGCGCCAGCAGCCAAGGACTGAACTACGAGCAGTACTTC; CDR3 protein: CASSQGLNYEQYF